This entry is about one TCR beta chain. Deletions cut 4 bases from V and 6 bases from J, with 11 bases between. This CDR3 is built from 12 residues. Germline assignment: CDR1 SGHNT and CDR2 YYREEE (reference sequence). The data derive from a study of T cell changes during pregnancy in multiple sclerosis. TCRdb's table, derived via immunoSEQ multiplex PCR, lists solely in-frame clones and lacks some. The sample shows 40,000 to 50,000 clones, roughly 95% of them seen only once. The TCR originated in a female donor with multiple sclerosis, enrolled in a pregnancy study. This chain links TRBV5-4 with TRBJ2-7; maybe TRBD1 (5 bases). This specimen was CD8+ T cells from peripheral blood mononuclear cells, taken after pregnancy. CDR3 in amino acids: CASSQGSGEQYF. CDR3 nucleotides: TGTGCCAGCAGCCAGGGTTCGGGCGAGCAGTACTTC.